The 9 T cell receptor beta chains reported below all come from one sample, sequenced in a study of patients and donors after allogeneic stem cell transplantation. TCRdb processed the RT-PCR reads anew with MiXCR; each CDR3 protein has one entry. In the table there are about 110,000 distinct CDR3 sequences, less than 45% of which are singletons. Sequenced input: blood, either unsorted or a sorted T cell fraction (not recorded which). These receptors originate from a human donor who was either an allogeneic HSCT recipient or a stem cell or donor lymphocyte infusion donor (not recorded which). It is not recorded whose cells these are; they may come from a transplant donor.

This clonotype was picked up a small number of times. V usage is TRBV29-1 and J usage is TRBJ1-2; 12 bases are a match to TRBD1. The germline CDR1 and CDR2 sequences are SQVTM and ANQGSEA. The CDR3 has 14 amino acids. V was pared by 4 bases and J by 7 bases, with 7 bases of the junction left unmatched. CDR3 DNA: TGCAGCGTTGCCCGGGACAGGGGGCTTTTTGGCTACACCTTC. Translating gives CSVARDRGLFGYTF.

The chain recombines TRBV5-5 with TRBJ2-5; D remains ambiguous. The germline V gene has CDR1 SGHKS and CDR2 YYEKEE (reference sequence). This CDR3 region has 17 residues. V was cut by 2 bases and J by 5 bases, with 22 bases left in between. CDR3 sequence reads: CASSFMVSGSAYETQYF. In DNA form, the CDR3 reads TGTGCCAGCAGCTTTATGGTATCCGGGTCGGCGTATGAGACCCAGTACTTC.

This chain joins TRBV5-1 and TRBJ2-7, with 8 bases lining up with TRBD1. V lost 0 bases, J lost 3 bases, and 11 bases stayed unmatched. CDR1 and CDR2 (germline): SGHRS, YFSETQ. The CDR3 extends over 17 amino acids. CDR3 residues: CASSLDPGTGALYEQYF. The CDR3 DNA reads as TGCGCCAGCAGCTTGGACCCCGGGACAGGCGCCCTCTACGAGCAGTACTTC.

This clonotype has only a few counts. The chain employs TRBV12-3 or TRBV12-4 and TRBJ2-5; D not resolved. The V gene lost 4 bases and the J gene lost 5 bases, with 11 bases spanning the gap. This CDR3 has 13 residues. The CDR3 bases are TGTGCCAGCAGTTCATTAGGCATTGAGACCCAGTACTTC. Protein sequence: CASSSLGIETQYF.

This clonotype was detected many times. The chain couples TRBV20-1 to TRBJ1-1; D remains ambiguous. CDR1 and CDR2 (germline): DFQATT, SNEGSKA (reference sequence). The CDR3 extends over 14 amino acids. V lost 0 bases and J lost 1, with 9 bases in between. In DNA, the CDR3 is TGCAGTGCTAGAGATATTTACGGGAACACTGAAGCTTTCTTT. Translating gives CSARDIYGNTEAFF.

This clonotype was found a few times. The CDR3 reads CASSYLANTEAFF. The CDR3 region has the DNA TGTGCCAGCAGTTACTTAGCGAACACTGAAGCTTTCTTT. This chain joins TRBV6-2 or TRBV6-3 and TRBJ1-1, with D hard to call. This CDR3 comprises 13 residues. The V end was cut by 1 base, the J end by 1 base, with 4 bases between. Germline V gene sequence: CDR1 MNHEY, CDR2 SVGEGT.

CDR3 sequence: CASSLLGQATYEQYF. CDR3 bases: TGTGCCAGCAGTTTACTAGGACAGGCCACCTACGAGCAGTACTTC. The chain has TRBV27 and TRBJ2-7; the match to TRBD1 covers 7 bases. CDR3 length: 15 residues. Per germline, CDR1 MNHEY and CDR2 SMNVEV (reference sequence). J was trimmed by 2 bases and V by 2 bases; bases with no gene match: 6.

The chain carries TRBV29-1 and TRBJ2-1, with D perhaps TRBD1 (6 bases). This CDR3 region has 13 residues. V was trimmed by 6 bases and J by 6 bases, leaving 15 bases between them. Per germline, CDR1 SQVTM and CDR2 ANQGSEA. The CDR3 spells CSVLQGPSNEQFF. CDR3 DNA sequence: TGCAGCGTCCTACAGGGTCCCAGCAATGAGCAGTTCTTC.

This chain links TRBV20-1 with TRBJ2-5, with a weak D call TRBD1 (6 bases). V dropped 5 bases and J dropped 5 bases, with 18 bases sitting between them. This CDR3 region has 14 residues. Germline V gene sequence: CDR1 DFQATT, CDR2 SNEGSKA (reference sequence). CDR3 residues: CSAGGGRSIETQYF. The CDR3 nucleotides read TGCAGTGCTGGGGGCGGCCGTAGCATTGAGACCCAGTACTTC.